The entry below gives a single T cell receptor beta chain sequence along with its context. This receptor's antigen is unknown. Base-call qualities are not available, and no considerably larger clone is one nucleotide away. The data belong to a study of cytomegalovirus exposure and HLA in healthy donors (dated 2017 in TCRdb). For the study in its entirety: An earlier analysis of several hundred of the donors reported 276 Gb of sequence data and 95 million to 120 million unique TCR beta sequences obtained from about 179 million T cells. Every repertoire in the discovery cohort had been generated on one and the same sequencing platform. An earlier analysis of approximately 580 of the donors used high-throughput TCR beta sequencing to judge whether each TCR beta V gene segment behaved as functional or pseudogenic. Rather than drawing on any new phenotypic data, the later analysis identified candidate immune exposures from TCR beta sequences and the way those sequences occurred across donors. Typing coverage varied by locus: roughly 620-640 donors for A, B, C, DRB1 and DQB1; approximately 500 for DQA1; over 600 for DPA1; fewer than 480 for DPB1. HLA typing included class I and class II loci at four-digit resolution. A later genetic analysis took genome-wide SNP genotypes for about three fifths of the roughly 700 donors and used that subset as a discovery cohort. Approximately 310 gigabases of sequencing data and 70 million to 95 million unique TCR sequences made up an early release that covered roughly 670 HLA-typed donors. The study used immunosequencing to profile the T cell repertoires of some 600 subjects and linked those repertoires to cytomegalovirus serostatus. Of the 398 genotyped donors, about 80% fell in the genetic ancestry cluster associated with self-reported Caucasian donors. Donor age, sex, ethnicity and CMV serostatus were compiled alongside the repertoire data. Besides the first cohort of 666 subjects, a separate validation cohort made up of 90 to 150 different subjects was used. On average, 235,054 unique TCR beta nucleotide sequences were sequenced per donor among 300 to 500 genotyped donors of the cohort, with roughly 18% of those sequences being non-productive. High-throughput TCR immunosequencing, statistical association of individual TCRs with disease status, and machine learning were combined to predict cytomegalovirus infection status. A later analysis re-analyzed previously published TCR beta repertoires from roughly 690 donors and added high-resolution HLA genotyping to study TCR occurrence patterns. Roughly five DR-DQ haplotypes were treated as single units for association and clustering because of strong linkage in the cohort. The study was designed to test whether signatures of past pathogen exposure could be identified by cataloging public T cell receptors.

From the cysteine up to the phenylalanine, the CDR3 has a length of 13 residues. Of the read, only the CDR3 DNA is kept; its 39 bases are in frame from base 1. CDR1 and CDR2 are drawn from the germline V gene: SQVTM, ANQGSEA. Trimming removed 4 bases from V and 7 bases from J, leaving 14 bases between the germline ends. The paper as a whole reports these results and caveats: According to the authors, the approach could potentially be generalized to other disease states and immunological phenotypes. Because counts were too low, roughly 18 rarely observed V segments, including chromosome 9 orphons, were left out of the earlier analysis of a few hundred of the donors. Some IMGT-functional V segments, including TRBV6-2 and TRBV6-3, could not be told apart with the 87-base-pair reads, so those segments were excluded. In a later analysis, most CMV-associated TCR beta chains were found to appear HLA-restricted, with HLA associations seemingly driven largely by CMV exposure. HLA typing was unavailable for some donors at each locus, so association tests used only the typed subset. Presence/absence analyses assumed roughly uniform sequencing depth across donors, an assumption that may not hold. The study gave a list of about 160 TCR beta chains associated with cytomegalovirus. Most TCR sequences were seen in very few donors, while some public TCRs were found in many individuals. In a later analysis, HLA-associated TCR beta chains were found to be more clonally expanded and to have lower generation probabilities than equally common non-associated chains. In a later analysis, 16,951 TCR beta sequences were associated with specific HLA alleles at a false discovery rate of 0.05. A further reported finding was that TCR beta sequences accurately predicted the HLA-A and HLA-B alleles for most subjects in the first cohort. Assigning TCR associations to individual alleles was difficult when HLA alleles, especially DR and DQ, strongly co-occurred. In an earlier analysis of 587 of the donors, most TCR beta V segments appeared in productive rearrangements about 87% or about 30% of the time, broadly matching IMGT annotations. Correlated functional status among segregating V segments might be attributable to linkage disequilibrium, but an unknown experimental factor could not be ruled out. The sequencing pipeline was judged likely to have produced a cluster of highly shared sequence variants as a technical artifact. A later analysis reported that several top co-occurrence clusters appeared linked to parvovirus B19, influenza, CMV and Epstein-Barr virus. According to a later genetic analysis, donors in an Asian-associated ancestry cluster had fewer N-insertions in productive TCRs than the approximately 630-donor mean. In this cohort, only TCR beta chains were sequenced, and detectable features were limited by the absence of alpha or paired-chain data. In a later analysis, the rate of TCR association differed among HLA loci, with DRB1 alleles having the most associated TCRs and HLA-C alleles having the fewest. V-gene and J-gene trimming of TCR beta chains was associated with a missense DCLRE1C variant in a later genetic analysis, and the association was replicated in an independent cohort. Immune exposure information for the cohort was limited to CMV serostatus. In vitro tests confirmed that three of the cytomegalovirus-associated TCR beta chains recognize cytomegalovirus antigens. In both the original and validation cohorts, the classifier was reported to diagnose cytomegalovirus status with high specificity and sensitivity.

The cohort consisted of 670 or so healthy bone marrow donors. At the time of sampling, all cohort members were nominally healthy, though unrecorded immune exposures were likely present. The donor was CMV seronegative and belonged to the group of 352 seronegative cohort members. A peripheral blood sample was provided by each donor, and peripheral blood mononuclear cells were used for TCR beta sequencing. The Qiagen DNeasy Blood Extraction Kit was used to extract genomic DNA from the blood cell samples. Library method: the immunoSEQ multiplex PCR assay. The multiplex PCR relied on a mix of 60 forward primers for TCR Vbeta segments and 13 reverse primers for TCR Jbeta segments. A multiplex PCR assay on genomic DNA amplified the CDR3 region of rearranged TCR beta genes. The amplified TCR beta libraries were sequenced on the Illumina HiSeq System as 87-base-pair reads. Under the source paper's analysis protocol: A later analysis counted around 72 million unique TCR beta chains across the 670 or so repertoires, and 10 million to 12 million of these chains were shared by at least two donors. Raw reads were error-corrected and collapsed into unique sequences by a nearest-neighbor algorithm in which closely related sequences were merged to remove PCR and sequencing errors. Alignment of CDR3 sequences to IMGT reference sequences was used to assign V, D and J gene segments. For a sequence to be retained, a match of at least six nucleotides was required to both a V gene segment and a J gene segment. A rearrangement counted as productive if the CDR3 had no stop codons and remained in frame with V and J, and every other rearrangement counted as non-productive. CDR3 was defined according to IMGT convention as the region running from the second conserved V-encoded cysteine to the conserved J-encoded phenylalanine. The earlier analysis of about 500 of the donors excluded sequences that lacked an unambiguous match to a single V gene segment. An earlier analysis of 450 to 650 of the donors called V segments functional above 56.7% productive rearrangements and segregating when the between-donor standard deviation exceeded 5%. To diagnose cytomegalovirus status from the catalog of TCR beta chain sequences, a statistical classification framework was built. V and J gene assignment, in a later analysis, came from comparing TCR nucleotide sequences with IMGT/GENE-DB human TR gene sequences. In a later analysis, CDR3 sequences and most-parsimonious VDJ recombination scenarios were assigned using the TCRdist pipeline. In a later analysis, each TCR beta chain was defined by its CDR3 amino acid sequence together with its V-gene family, and reads without a unique V-gene family were excluded. In a later analysis, around 600 highly shared, low-generation-probability nucleotide sequences were removed to address suspected cross-contamination and a sequencing artifact. For each public chain, a later analysis derived a clonal expansion index from normalized ranks of inferred template counts within each repertoire. In a later analysis, generation probabilities were computed using a VDJ recombination model fitted to out-of-frame rearrangements, and the results were checked against IGoR. A later analysis scored TCR-TCR, TCR-HLA and TCR-CMV co-occurrence with hypergeometric tests, applying a repertoire-size bias correction to TCR pairs. A later analysis estimated false discovery rates by permuting HLA or CMV assignments 20 times. In a later analysis, co-occurring TCRs were grouped using DBSCAN, and TCRdist sequence similarity was added for clustering within HLA-allele-positive subsets. For co-occurrence clustering, repertoires with fewer than 30,000 or more than 120,000 public chains were excluded, along with several repertoires with anomalous nucleotide sharing. TCRdb carries this immuneACCESS record with in-frame sequences only. Its versions omit some clonotypes, under half of them owing to an unresolved V gene in the studies checked, with the rest unexplained. V, J and clone size are those of that table, while D and trimming were read from the DNA. Present in this sample are some 140,000 clones, around 79% of which were seen just once. The ten most abundant clones make up approximately 0.97% of the sample.

Sequenced: PBMCs. This TCR was recovered from a man aged 18 to 29 in good health and CMV-seronegative. The chain uses TRBV29-1 and TRBJ2-4, with TRBD2 as a weak D call on 6 bases. The CDR3 amino acid sequence is: CSVALLGGNIQYF. The DNA reads as follows: TGCAGCGTTGCCCTCCTAGGAGGGAACATTCAGTACTTC. The full variable domain, with segments outside the CDR3 supplied by the reference TRBV29-1 and TRBJ2-4 proteins, appears as SAVISQKPSRDICQRGTSLTIQCQVDSQVTMMFWYRQQPGQSLTLIATANQGSEATYESGFVIDKFPISRPNLTFSTLTVSNMSPEDSSIYLCSVALLGGNIQYFGAGTRLSVL.